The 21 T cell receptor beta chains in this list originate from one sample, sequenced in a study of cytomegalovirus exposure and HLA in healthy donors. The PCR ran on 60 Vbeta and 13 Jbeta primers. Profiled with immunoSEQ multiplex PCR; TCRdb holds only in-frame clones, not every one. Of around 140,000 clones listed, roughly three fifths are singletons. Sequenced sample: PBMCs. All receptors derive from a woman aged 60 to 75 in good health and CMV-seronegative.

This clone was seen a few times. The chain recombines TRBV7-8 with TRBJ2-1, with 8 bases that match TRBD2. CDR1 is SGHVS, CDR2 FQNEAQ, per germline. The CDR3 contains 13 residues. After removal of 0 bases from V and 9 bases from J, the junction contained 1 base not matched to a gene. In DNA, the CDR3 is TGTGCCAGCAGCTTAGCAAGCGGGGGTGAGCAGTTCTTC. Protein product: CASSLASGGEQFF.

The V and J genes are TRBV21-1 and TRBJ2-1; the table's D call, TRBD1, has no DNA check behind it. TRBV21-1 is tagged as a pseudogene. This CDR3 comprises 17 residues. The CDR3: CASSKGCRQGHHNEQFF. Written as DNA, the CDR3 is TGTGCCAGCAGCAAAGGGTGTAGACAGGGGCACCACAATGAGCAGTTCTTC.

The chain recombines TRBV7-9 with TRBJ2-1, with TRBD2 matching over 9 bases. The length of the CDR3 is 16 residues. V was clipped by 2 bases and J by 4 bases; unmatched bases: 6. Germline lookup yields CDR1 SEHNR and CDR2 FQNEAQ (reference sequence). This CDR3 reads CASSLRAGGTYNEQFF. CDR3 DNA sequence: TGTGCCAGCAGCTTAAGGGCGGGGGGGACTTACAATGAGCAGTTCTTC.

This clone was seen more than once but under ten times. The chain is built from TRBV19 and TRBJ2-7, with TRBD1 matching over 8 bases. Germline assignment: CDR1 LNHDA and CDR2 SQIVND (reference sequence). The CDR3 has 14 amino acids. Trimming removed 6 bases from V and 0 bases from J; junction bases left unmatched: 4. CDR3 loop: CASSRTGYSYEQYF. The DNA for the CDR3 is TGTGCCAGTAGCAGGACAGGGTACTCCTACGAGCAGTACTTC.

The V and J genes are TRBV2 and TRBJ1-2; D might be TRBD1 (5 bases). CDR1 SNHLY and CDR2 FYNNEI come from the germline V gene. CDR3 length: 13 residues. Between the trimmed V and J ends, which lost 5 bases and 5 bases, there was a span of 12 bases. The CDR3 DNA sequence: TGTGCCAGCAGTAGCAGGGCCTGGTATGGCTACACCTTC. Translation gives CASSSRAWYGYTF.

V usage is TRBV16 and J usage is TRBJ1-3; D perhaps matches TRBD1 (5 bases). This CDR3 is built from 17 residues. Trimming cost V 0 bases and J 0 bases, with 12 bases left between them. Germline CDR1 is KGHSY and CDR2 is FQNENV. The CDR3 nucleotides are TGTGCCAGCAGCCAATCCAGCGGGGCCTACTCTGGAAACACCATATATTTT. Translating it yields CASSQSSGAYSGNTIYF.

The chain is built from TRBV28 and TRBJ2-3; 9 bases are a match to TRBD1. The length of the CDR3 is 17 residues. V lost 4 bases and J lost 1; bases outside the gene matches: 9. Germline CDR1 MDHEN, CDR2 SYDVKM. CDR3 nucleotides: TGTGCCAGCAGTTATTCACAGGGGGCGCTGGGCACAGATACGCAGTATTTT. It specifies CASSYSQGALGTDTQYF.

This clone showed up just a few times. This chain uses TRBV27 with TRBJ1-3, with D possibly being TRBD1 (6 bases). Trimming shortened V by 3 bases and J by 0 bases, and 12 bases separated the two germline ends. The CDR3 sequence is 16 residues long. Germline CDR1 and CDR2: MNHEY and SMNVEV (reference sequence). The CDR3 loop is CASSFTGRTSGNTIYF. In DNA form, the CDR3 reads TGTGCCAGCAGTTTCACAGGGCGAACCTCTGGAAACACCATATATTTT.

This CDR3 is CASSQAEQGAYNEQFF. For the CDR3, the DNA is TGCGCCAGCAGCCAAGCTGAACAGGGCGCCTACAATGAGCAGTTCTTC. The chain uses TRBV5-1 and TRBJ2-1; D may be TRBD1 (6 bases). Per germline, CDR1 SGHRS and CDR2 YFSETQ. This CDR3 comprises 16 residues. The V end lost 4 bases, the J end lost 2 bases, and 16 bases lay between the germline ends.

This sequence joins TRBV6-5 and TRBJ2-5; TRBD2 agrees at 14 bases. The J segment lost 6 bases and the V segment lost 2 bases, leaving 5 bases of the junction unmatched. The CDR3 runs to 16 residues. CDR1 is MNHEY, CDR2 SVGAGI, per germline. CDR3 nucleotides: TGTGCCAGCAGTTACCTGACTAGCGGGAGGGAAAAGACCCAGTACTTC. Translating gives CASSYLTSGREKTQYF.

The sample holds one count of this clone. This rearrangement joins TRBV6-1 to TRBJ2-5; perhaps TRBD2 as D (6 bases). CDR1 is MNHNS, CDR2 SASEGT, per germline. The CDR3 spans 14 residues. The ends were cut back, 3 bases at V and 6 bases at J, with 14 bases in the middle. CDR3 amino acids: CASSDVLAWQTQYF. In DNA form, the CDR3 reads TGTGCCAGCAGTGATGTACTAGCTTGGCAGACCCAGTACTTC.

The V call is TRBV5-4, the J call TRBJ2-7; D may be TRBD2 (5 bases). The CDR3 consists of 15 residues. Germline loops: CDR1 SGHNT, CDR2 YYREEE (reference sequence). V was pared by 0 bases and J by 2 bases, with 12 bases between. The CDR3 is CASSLGGSSPYEQYF. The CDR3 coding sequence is TGTGCCAGCAGCTTGGGAGGGAGCTCCCCCTACGAGCAGTACTTC. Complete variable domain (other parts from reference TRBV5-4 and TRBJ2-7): ETGVTQSPTHLIKTRGQQVTLRCSSQSGHNTVSWYQQALGQGPQFIFQYYREEENGRGNFPPRFSGLQFPNYSSELNVNALELDDSALYLCASSLGGSSPYEQYFGPGTRLTVT.

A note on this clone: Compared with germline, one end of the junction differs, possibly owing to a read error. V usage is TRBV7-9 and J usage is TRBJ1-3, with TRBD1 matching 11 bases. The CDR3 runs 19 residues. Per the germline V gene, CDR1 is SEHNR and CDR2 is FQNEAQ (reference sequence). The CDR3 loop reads CSSSPYQGTGGASGNTIYF. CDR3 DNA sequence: TGTTCCAGCAGCCCATACCAGGGGACAGGGGGTGCCTCTGGAAACACCATATATTTT.

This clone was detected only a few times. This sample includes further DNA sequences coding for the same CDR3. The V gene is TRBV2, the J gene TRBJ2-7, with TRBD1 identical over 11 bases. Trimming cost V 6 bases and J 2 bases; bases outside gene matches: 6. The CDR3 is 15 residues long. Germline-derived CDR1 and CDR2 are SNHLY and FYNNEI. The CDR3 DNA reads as TGTGCCAGCAGCTTCGGGACAGGGGGGGCCTACGAGCAGTACTTC. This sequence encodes CASSFGTGGAYEQYF. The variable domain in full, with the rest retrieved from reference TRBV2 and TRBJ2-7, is EPEVTQTPSHQVTQMGQEVILRCVPISNHLYFYWYRQILGQKVEFLVSFYNNEISEKSEIFDDQFSVERPDGSNFTLKIRSTKLEDSAMYFCASSFGTGGAYEQYFGPGTRLTVT.

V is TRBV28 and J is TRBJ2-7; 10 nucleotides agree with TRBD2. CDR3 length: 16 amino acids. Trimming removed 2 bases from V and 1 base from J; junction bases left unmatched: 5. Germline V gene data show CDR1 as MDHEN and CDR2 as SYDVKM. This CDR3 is CASSLGVAGGSYEQYF. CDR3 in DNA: TGTGCCAGCAGTTTAGGAGTAGCGGGAGGTTCCTACGAGCAGTACTTC.

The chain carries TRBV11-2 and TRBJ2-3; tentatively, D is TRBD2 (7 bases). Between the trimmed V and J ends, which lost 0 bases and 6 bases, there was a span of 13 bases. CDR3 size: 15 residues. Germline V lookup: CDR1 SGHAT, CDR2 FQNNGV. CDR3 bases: TGTGCCAGCAGCTTAGATAGGGGGGGGTCGGATACGCAGTATTTT. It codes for CASSLDRGGSDTQYF. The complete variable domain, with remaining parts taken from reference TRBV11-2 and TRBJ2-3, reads EAGVAQSPRYKIIEKRQSVAFWCNPISGHATLYWYQQILGQGPKLLIQFQNNGVVDDSQLPKDRFSAERLKGVDSTLKIQPAKLEDSAVYLCASSLDRGGSDTQYFGPGTRLTVL.

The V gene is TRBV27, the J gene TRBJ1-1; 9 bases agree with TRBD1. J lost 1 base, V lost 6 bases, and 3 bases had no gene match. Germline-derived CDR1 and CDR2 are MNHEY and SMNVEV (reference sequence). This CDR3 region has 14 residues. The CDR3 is CASRRQGENTEAFF. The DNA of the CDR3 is TGTGCCAGCAGAAGACAGGGGGAGAACACTGAAGCTTTCTTT.

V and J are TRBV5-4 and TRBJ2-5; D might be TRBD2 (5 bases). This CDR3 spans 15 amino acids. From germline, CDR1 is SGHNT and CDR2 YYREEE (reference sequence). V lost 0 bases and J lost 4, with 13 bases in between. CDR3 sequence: CASSLGGRVAETQYF. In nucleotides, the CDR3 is TGTGCCAGCAGCTTGGGAGGGCGAGTGGCAGAGACCCAGTACTTC.

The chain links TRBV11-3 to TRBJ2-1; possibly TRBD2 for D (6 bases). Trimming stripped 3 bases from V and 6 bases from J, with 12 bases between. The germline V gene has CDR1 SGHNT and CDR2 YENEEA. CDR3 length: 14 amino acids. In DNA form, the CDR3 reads TGTGCCAGCAGCTTCGGGAGAACCTCCAATGAGCAGTTCTTC. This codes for CASSFGRTSNEQFF. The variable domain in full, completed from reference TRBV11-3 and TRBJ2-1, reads EAGVVQSPRYKIIEKKQPVAFWCNPISGHNTLYWYLQNLGQGPELLIRYENEEAVDDSQLPKDRFSAERLKGVDSTLKIQPAELGDSAVYLCASSFGRTSNEQFFGPGTRLTVL.

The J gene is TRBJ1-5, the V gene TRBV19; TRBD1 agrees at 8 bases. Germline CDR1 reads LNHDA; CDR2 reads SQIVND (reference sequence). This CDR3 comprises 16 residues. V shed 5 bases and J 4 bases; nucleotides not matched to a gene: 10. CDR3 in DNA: TGTGCCAGTAGTCCACGCTCAGGGGGCGCGAATCAGCCCCAGCATTTT. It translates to CASSPRSGGANQPQHF.

This CDR3 reads CASSQQGFEQYF. The CDR3 coding sequence is TGTGCCAGCAGCCAACAGGGGTTCGAGCAGTACTTC. The chain couples TRBV11-3 to TRBJ2-7; 7 positions match TRBD1. With 5 bases clipped from V and 6 bases from J, the junction kept 4 bases outside the gene matches. Germline CDR1 and CDR2: SGHNT and YENEEA. CDR3 length: 12 residues.